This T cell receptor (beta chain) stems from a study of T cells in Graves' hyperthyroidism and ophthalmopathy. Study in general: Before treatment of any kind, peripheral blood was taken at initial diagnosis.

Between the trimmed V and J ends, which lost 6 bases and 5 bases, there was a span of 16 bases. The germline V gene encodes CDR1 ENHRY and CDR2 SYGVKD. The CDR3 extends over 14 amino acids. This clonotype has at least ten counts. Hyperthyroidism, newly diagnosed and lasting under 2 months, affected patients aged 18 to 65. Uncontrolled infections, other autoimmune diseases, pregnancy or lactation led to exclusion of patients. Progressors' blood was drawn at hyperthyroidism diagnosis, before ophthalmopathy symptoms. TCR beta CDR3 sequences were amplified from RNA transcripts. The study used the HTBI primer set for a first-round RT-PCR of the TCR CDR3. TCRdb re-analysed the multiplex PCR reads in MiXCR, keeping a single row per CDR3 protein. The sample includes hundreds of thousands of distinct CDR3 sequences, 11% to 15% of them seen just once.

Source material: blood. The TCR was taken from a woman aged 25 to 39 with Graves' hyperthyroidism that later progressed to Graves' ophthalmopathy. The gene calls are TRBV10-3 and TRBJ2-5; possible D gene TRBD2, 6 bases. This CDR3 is CAISQSRGTETQYF. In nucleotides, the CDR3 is TGTGCCATCAGCCAAAGCCGGGGGACGGAGACCCAGTACTTC.